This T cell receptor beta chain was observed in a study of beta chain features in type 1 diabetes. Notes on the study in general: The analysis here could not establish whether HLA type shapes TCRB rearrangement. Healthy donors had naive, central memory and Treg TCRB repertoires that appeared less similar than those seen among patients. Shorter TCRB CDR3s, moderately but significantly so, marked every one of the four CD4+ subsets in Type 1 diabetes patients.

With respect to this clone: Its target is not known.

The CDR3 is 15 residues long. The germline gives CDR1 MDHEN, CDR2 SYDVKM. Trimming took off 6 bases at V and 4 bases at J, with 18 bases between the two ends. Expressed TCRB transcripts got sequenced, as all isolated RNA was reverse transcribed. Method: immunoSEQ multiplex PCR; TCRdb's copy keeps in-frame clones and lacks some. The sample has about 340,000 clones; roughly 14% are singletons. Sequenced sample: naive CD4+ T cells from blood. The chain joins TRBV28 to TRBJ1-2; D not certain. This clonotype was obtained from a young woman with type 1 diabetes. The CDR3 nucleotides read TGTGCCAGCAGCCGAGGTTTAAGTGGAGCCTATGGCTACACCTTC. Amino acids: CASSRGLSGAYGYTF.